A single sample is the source of the 10 T cell receptor beta chains below, sequenced in a study of T-cell memory formation after mild COVID-19. MiXCR, applied by TCRdb to the 5' RACE reads, yields one record per CDR3 protein. This sample has fewer than 50,000 distinct CDR3 sequences; 7.3% occur once, and the top ten carry roughly 1.4%. Sequenced sample: PBMCs or a T cell subset sorted from them (not recorded which). These receptors were obtained from a man between 18 and 35 years old who had mild COVID-19 (a few samples of this study predate the infection). Cell type and time point are not known.

This clonotype was observed many times. The chain recombines TRBV4-3 with TRBJ2-1, with a weak D call TRBD1 (6 bases). This CDR3 is built from 17 residues. In germline, CDR1 is LGHNA, CDR2 YSLEER. The germline V and J ends were trimmed by 3 bases and 4 bases, with 19 bases remaining between them. CDR3 region: CASSQGAAPFAYNEQFF. The CDR3 nucleotides read TGCGCCAGCAGCCAGGGGGCGGCTCCATTCGCATACAATGAGCAGTTCTTC.

This clonotype has ten or more counts. V usage is TRBV12-3 or TRBV12-4 and J usage is TRBJ2-1; possibly TRBD1 or TRBD2 for D (5 bases each). Deletions cut 6 bases from V and 8 bases from J, with 14 bases between. This CDR3 comprises 13 residues. In DNA form, the CDR3 reads TGTGCCAGCAGGCCCGGGACGAACGATGAGCAGTTCTTC. Translation gives CASRPGTNDEQFF.

This rearrangement joins TRBV25-1 to TRBJ1-4; 11 nucleotides align to TRBD1. The V gene's germline CDR1 is MGHDK and CDR2 SYGVNS. J lost 8 bases, V lost 5 bases, and 22 bases had no gene match. The CDR3 contains 20 residues. The CDR3 spells CASSPYAQAGTGGLPEKLFF. CDR3 nucleotide sequence: TGTGCCAGCAGTCCTTATGCCCAAGCCGGGACAGGGGGTTTGCCCGAAAAACTGTTTTTT.

The V gene is TRBV5-6, the J gene TRBJ1-4; TRBD1 agrees at 7 bases. Germline CDR1 reads SGHDT; CDR2 reads YYEEEE. The V segment lost 2 bases and the J segment 11 bases; nucleotides outside the gene matches: 6. There are 13 residues in the CDR3. CDR3 in DNA: TGTGCCAGCAGCTTAACAGGGGTTGACAAACTGTTTTTT. This sequence encodes CASSLTGVDKLFF.

This clonotype was observed a few times. The chain employs TRBV3-1 and TRBJ2-2, with D hard to call. The V gene lost 2 bases and the J gene lost 5 bases, with 6 bases spanning the gap. Germline CDR1 and CDR2: LGHDT and YNNKEL (reference sequence). This CDR3 has 13 amino acids. This CDR3 is CASSQHTTGELFF. CDR3 sequence (DNA): TGTGCCAGCAGCCAACATACAACCGGGGAGCTGTTTTTT.

The genes are TRBV28 and TRBJ2-2; TRBD1 matches at 7 bases. Trimming cost V 10 bases and J 1 base; bases outside gene matches: 3. The V gene's germline CDR1 is MDHEN and CDR2 SYDVKM. The CDR3 covers 13 residues. The CDR3 nucleotides are TGTGCCATCCGACAGGGGAACACCGGGGAGCTGTTTTTT. Protein sequence: CAIRQGNTGELFF. Full variable domain (outside the CDR3, taken from reference TRBV28 and TRBJ2-2): DVKVTQSSRYLVKRTGEKVFLECVQDMDHENMFWYRQDPGLGLRLIYFSYDVKMKEKGDIPEGYSVSREKKERFSLILESASTNQTSMYLCAIRQGNTGELFFGEGSRLTVL.

The rearrangement links TRBV7-3 to TRBJ2-1, with 7 bases lining up with TRBD2. The CDR3 length is 14 residues. Germline CDR1 and CDR2: SGHTA and FQGTGA. V shed 4 bases and J 1 base; nucleotides not matched to a gene: 1. CDR3 residues: CASSSGGSYNEQFF. The CDR3 bases are TGTGCCAGCAGCTCCGGGGGGTCCTACAATGAGCAGTTCTTC.

This clonotype turned up a few times. V is TRBV7-9 and J is TRBJ1-2, with D possibly being TRBD1 (6 bases). In germline, CDR1 is SEHNR, CDR2 FQNEAQ (reference sequence). V shed 5 bases and J shed 4 bases, with 11 bases lying between them. The CDR3 length is 13 residues. CDR3 region: CASSLGQTYGYTF. As DNA, the CDR3 is TGTGCCAGCAGCCTCGGACAGACCTATGGCTACACCTTC.

There are a few counts of this clonotype. This chain uses TRBV2 with TRBJ2-2; 7 bases are shared with TRBD1. The CDR3 is 14 amino acids. The J segment lost 7 bases and the V segment lost 2 bases, leaving 4 bases of the junction unmatched. Germline V gives CDR1 SNHLY, CDR2 FYNNEI. The CDR3 sequence is CASSERGPGGELFF. For the CDR3, the DNA is TGTGCCAGCAGTGAAAGGGGGCCCGGCGGGGAGCTGTTTTTT.

As concerns this clonotype: The final CDR3 position lacks the conserved phenylalanine or tryptophan, pointing to a likely read error. The chain couples TRBV28 to TRBJ2-1; D is unclear. The V and J ends lost 2 bases and 5 bases respectively, with 4 bases between them. Germline-derived CDR1 and CDR2 are MDHEN and SYDVKM. CDR3 length equals 12 residues. CDR3 DNA sequence: TGTGCCAGCAGTTTACCCCACAATGAGCAGTTCTTA. Translation gives CASSLPHNEQFL.